This passage covers 3 T cell receptor beta chains from one sample sequenced in a study of PD-1 blockade in classical Hodgkin lymphoma. Each patient's relapse followed autologous stem cell transplantation, and brentuximab vedotin exposure varied. Sequencing was performed with immunoSEQ multiplex PCR; in TCRdb, only in-frame clones are kept and a portion is missing. The table shows over 80,000 clones, with roughly 92% occurring only once. The sample consisted of peripheral blood mononuclear cells (PBMCs), taken at baseline. Every receptor here comes from a human donor with classical Hodgkin lymphoma.

The V and J genes are TRBV28 and TRBJ1-2, with a tentative D call TRBD1 (5 bases). V was cut by 1 base and J by 7 bases, with 19 bases left in between. Germline V CDR1 and CDR2: MDHEN, SYDVKM. The CDR3 is 16 amino acids. The CDR3 nucleotides read TGTGCCAGCAGTTTATTAGATCCCAACACAGGTCGTGGCTACACCTTC. Residues: CASSLLDPNTGRGYTF.

The chain links TRBV29-1 to TRBJ1-1; D may be TRBD1 (5 bases). Trimming left V 1 base short and J 0 bases short, with 18 bases between. The germline gives CDR1 SQVTM, CDR2 ANQGSEA. The CDR3 contains 17 residues. The CDR3 nucleotides read TGCAGCGTTGAAGGGGAATGGCGGGGCAGGGTGAACACTGAAGCTTTCTTT. This translates into CSVEGEWRGRVNTEAFF.

The CDR3 protein is CASSSDRLYTGELFF. CDR3 DNA sequence: TGTGCCAGCAGCTCCGACCGGCTATACACCGGGGAGCTGTTTTTT. The chain is built from TRBV7-6 and TRBJ2-2; D ambiguous. Looked up from germline, CDR1 is SGHVS and CDR2 is FNYEAQ. Trimming left V 4 bases short and J 3 bases short, with 12 bases between. This CDR3 contains 15 residues.